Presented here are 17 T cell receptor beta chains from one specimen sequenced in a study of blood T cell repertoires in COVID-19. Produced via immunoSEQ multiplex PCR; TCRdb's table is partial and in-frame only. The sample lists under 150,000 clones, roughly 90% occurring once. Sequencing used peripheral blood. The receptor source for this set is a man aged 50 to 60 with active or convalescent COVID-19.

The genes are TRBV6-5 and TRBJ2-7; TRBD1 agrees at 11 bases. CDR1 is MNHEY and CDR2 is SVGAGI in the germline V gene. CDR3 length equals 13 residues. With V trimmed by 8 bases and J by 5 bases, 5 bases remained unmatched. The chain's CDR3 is CASSDRGLNEQYF. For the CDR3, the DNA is TGTGCCAGCTCGGACAGGGGGCTCAACGAGCAGTACTTC.

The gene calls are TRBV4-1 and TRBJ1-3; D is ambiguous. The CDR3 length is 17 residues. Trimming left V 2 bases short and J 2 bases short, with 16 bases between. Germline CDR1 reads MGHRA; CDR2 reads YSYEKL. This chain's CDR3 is CASSQQPTVETGNTIYF. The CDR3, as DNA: TGCGCCAGCAGCCAACAACCCACAGTGGAAACTGGAAACACCATATATTTT.

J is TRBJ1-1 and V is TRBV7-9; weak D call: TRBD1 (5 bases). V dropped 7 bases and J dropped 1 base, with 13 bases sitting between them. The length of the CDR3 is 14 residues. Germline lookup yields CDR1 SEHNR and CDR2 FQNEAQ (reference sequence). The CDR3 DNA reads TGTGCCAGCAACCCCGCCGGGGGGAACACTGAAGCTTTCTTT. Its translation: CASNPAGGNTEAFF.

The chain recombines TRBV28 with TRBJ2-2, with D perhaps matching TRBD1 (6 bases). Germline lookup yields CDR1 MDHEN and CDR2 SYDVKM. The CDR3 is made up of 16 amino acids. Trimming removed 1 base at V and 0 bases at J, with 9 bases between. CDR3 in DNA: TGTGCCAGCAGTTTATTACGGACAGCGAACACCGGGGAGCTGTTTTTT. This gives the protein CASSLLRTANTGELFF. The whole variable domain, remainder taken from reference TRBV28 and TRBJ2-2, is DVKVTQSSRYLVKRTGEKVFLECVQDMDHENMFWYRQDPGLGLRLIYFSYDVKMKEKGDIPEGYSVSREKKERFSLILESASTNQTSMYLCASSLLRTANTGELFFGEGSRLTVL.

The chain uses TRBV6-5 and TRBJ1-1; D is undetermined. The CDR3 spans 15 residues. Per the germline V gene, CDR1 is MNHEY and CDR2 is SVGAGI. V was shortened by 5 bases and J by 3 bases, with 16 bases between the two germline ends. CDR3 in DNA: TGTGCCAGCAGTATTCAGCCCGGGTCCTACACTGAAGCTTTCTTT. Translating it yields CASSIQPGSYTEAFF.

The CDR3 DNA reads as TGTGCCAGCAGTGAGGAGGCAGGGGGTTACTCACCCCTCCACTTT. It specifies CASSEEAGGYSPLHF. The J gene is TRBJ1-6, the V gene TRBV2; 7 nucleotides line up with TRBD1. The germline V gene has CDR1 SNHLY and CDR2 FYNNEI. Trimming at V came to 3 bases and at J to 10 bases, leaving 9 bases not matched to a gene. The length of the CDR3 is 15 residues.

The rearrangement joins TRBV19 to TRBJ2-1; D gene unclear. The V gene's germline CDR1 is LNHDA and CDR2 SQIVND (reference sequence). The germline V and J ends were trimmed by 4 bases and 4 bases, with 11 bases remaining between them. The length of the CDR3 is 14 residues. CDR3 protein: CASSRSVQYNEQFF. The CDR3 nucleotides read TGTGCCAGTAGTAGAAGTGTGCAGTACAATGAGCAGTTCTTC.

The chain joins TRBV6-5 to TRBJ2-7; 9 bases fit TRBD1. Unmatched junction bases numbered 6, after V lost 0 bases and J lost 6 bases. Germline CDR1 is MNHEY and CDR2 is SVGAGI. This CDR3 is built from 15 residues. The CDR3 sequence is CASSYSRGQGSEQYF. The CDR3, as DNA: TGTGCCAGCAGTTACTCACGGGGACAGGGAAGCGAGCAGTACTTC.

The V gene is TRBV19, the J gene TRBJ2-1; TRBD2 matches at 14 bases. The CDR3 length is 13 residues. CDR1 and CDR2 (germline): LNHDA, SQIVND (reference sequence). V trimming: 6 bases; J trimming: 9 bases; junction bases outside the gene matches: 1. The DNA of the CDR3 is TGTGCCAGTAGCGGACTAGCGGGAGGTGAGCAGTTCTTC. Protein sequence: CASSGLAGGEQFF.

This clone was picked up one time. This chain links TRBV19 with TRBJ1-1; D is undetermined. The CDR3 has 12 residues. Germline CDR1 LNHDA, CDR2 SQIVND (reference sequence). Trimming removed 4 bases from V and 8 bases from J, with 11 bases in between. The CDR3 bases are TGTGCCAGTAGTACACCGGGTCCCGAAGCTTTCTTT. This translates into CASSTPGPEAFF.

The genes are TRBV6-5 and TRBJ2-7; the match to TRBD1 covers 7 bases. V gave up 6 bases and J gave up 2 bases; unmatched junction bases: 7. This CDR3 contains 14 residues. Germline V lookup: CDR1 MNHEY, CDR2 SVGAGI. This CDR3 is CASRSGQGAYEQYF. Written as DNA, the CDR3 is TGTGCCAGCAGGTCCGGGCAGGGGGCCTACGAGCAGTACTTC.

CDR3 protein: CASSQAEGEFYGYTF. DNA of the CDR3: TGCGCCAGCAGCCAAGCGGAAGGAGAGTTCTATGGCTACACCTTC. V usage is TRBV4-1 and J usage is TRBJ1-2; D not resolved. The CDR3 loop spans 15 amino acids. V lost 1 base to trimming and J lost 4 bases, with 13 bases between them. Per germline, CDR1 MGHRA and CDR2 YSYEKL.

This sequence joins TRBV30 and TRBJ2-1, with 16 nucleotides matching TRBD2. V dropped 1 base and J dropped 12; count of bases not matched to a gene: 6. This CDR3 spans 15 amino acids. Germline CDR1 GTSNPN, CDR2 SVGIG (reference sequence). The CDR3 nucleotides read TGTGCCTGGAGTGGGGGACTAGCGGGAGGGCCCCGGCAGTTCTTC. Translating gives CAWSGGLAGGPRQFF.

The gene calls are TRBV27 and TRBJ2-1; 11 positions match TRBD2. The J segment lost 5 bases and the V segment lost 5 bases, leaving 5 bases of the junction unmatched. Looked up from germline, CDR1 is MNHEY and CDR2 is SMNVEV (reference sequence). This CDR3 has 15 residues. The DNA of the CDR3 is TGTGCCAGCAGTAACCTAGCGGGAGGCGACAATGAGCAGTTCTTC. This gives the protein CASSNLAGGDNEQFF.

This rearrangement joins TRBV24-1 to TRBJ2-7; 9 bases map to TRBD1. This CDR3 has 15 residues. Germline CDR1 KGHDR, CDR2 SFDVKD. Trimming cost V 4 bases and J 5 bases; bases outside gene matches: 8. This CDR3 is CATSETGTGNNEQYF. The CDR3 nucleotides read TGTGCCACCAGTGAGACCGGGACAGGGAACAACGAGCAGTACTTC.

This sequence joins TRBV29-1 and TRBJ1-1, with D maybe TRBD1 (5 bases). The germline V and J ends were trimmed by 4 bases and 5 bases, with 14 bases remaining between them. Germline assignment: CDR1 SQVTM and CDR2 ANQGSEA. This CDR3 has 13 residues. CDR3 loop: CSVVRDVRTEAFF. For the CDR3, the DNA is TGCAGCGTTGTCAGGGATGTGAGGACTGAAGCTTTCTTT.

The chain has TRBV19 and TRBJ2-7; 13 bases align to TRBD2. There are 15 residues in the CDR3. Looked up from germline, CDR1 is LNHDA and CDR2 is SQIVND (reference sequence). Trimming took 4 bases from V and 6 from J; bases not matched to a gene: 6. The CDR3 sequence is CASSTGTSGTIEQYF. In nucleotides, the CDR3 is TGTGCCAGTAGTACAGGGACTAGCGGGACAATCGAGCAGTACTTC.